This T cell receptor (beta chain) was found in a study of blood T cell repertoires in COVID-19. Seattle patient enrollment occurred during active infection, with longitudinal follow-up thereafter. TCRdb's table, derived via immunoSEQ multiplex PCR, lists solely in-frame clones and lacks some. This sample has roughly 200,000 clones, with approximately 83% found just once. V was cut by 3 bases and J by 0 bases, with 16 bases left in between. The CDR3 covers 16 residues. Germline assignment: CDR1 SGHRS and CDR2 YFSETQ. The source is a woman aged 35 to 49 with COVID-19, enrolled during active disease. Sequenced: peripheral blood. This chain links TRBV5-1 with TRBJ2-7; D possibly corresponds to TRBD2 (5 bases). The CDR3 protein is CASSSYGGYSSYEQYF. CDR3 in DNA: TGCGCCAGCAGCTCTTATGGCGGGTACAGCTCCTACGAGCAGTACTTC.